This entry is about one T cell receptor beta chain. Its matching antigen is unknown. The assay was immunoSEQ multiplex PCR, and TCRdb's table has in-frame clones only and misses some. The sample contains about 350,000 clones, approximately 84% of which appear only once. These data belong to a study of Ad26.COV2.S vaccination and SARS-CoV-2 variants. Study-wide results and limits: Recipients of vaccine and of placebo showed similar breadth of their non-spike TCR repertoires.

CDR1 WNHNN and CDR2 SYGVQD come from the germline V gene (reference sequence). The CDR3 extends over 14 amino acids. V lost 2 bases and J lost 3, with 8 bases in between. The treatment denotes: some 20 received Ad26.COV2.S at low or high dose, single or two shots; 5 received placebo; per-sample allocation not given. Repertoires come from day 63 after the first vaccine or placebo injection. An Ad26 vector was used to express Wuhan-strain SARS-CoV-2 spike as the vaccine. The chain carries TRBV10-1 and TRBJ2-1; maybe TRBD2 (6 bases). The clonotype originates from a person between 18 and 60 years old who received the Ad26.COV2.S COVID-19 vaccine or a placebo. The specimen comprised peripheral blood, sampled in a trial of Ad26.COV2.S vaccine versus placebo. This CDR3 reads CASSERGYYNEQFF. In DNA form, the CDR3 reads TGCGCCAGCAGTGAGCGGGGGTACTACAATGAGCAGTTCTTC.